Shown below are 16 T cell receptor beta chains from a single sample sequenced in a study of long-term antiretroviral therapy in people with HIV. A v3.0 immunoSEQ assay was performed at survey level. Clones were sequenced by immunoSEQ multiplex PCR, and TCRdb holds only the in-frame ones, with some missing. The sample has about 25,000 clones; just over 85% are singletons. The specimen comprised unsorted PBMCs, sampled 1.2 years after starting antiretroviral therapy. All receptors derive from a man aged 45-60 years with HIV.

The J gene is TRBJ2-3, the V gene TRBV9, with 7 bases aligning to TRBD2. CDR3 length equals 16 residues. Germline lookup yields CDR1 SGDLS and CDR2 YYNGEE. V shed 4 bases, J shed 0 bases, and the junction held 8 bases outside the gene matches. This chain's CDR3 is CASSPEGGTSTDTQYF. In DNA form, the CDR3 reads TGTGCCAGCAGCCCTGAGGGAGGGACTAGCACAGATACGCAGTATTTT. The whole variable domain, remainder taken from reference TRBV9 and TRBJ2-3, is DSGVTQTPKHLITATGQRVTLRCSPRSGDLSVYWYQQSLDQGLQFLIQYYNGEERAKGNILERFSAQQFPDLHSELNLSSLELGDSALYFCASSPEGGTSTDTQYFGPGTRLTVL.

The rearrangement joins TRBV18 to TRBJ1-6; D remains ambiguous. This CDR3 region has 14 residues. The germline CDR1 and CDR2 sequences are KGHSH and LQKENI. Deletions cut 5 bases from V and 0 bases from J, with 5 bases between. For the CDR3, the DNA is TGTGCCAGCTCATCTAGCTCCTATAATTCACCCCTCCACTTT. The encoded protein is CASSSSSYNSPLHF.

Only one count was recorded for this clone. The CDR3 DNA is TGTGCCAGCACCAGGGCAGTAAACACTGAAGCTTTCTTT. Translated, it gives CASTRAVNTEAFF. The rearrangement uses TRBV6-6 and TRBJ1-1; TRBD1 might be the D (5 bases). Germline CDR1 reads MNHNY; CDR2 reads SVGAGI (reference sequence). Deletions cut 7 bases from V and 2 bases from J, with 11 bases between. The CDR3 sequence is 13 residues long.

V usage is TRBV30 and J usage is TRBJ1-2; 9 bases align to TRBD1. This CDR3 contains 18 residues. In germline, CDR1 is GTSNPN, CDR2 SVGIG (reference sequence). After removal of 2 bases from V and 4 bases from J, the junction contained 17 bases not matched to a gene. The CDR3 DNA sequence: TGTGCCTGGAGTCCCCCGTTTGACAGGGGGAGGGGAGGCTATGGCTACACCTTC. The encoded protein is CAWSPPFDRGRGGYGYTF.

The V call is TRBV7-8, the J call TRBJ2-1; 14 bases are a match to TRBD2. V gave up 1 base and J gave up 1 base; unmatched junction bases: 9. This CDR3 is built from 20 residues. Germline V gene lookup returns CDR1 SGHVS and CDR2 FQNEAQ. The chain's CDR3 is CASSLGAGLAGVGSYNEQFF. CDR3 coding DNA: TGTGCCAGCAGCTTAGGAGCGGGACTAGCGGGGGTAGGGTCCTACAATGAGCAGTTCTTC.

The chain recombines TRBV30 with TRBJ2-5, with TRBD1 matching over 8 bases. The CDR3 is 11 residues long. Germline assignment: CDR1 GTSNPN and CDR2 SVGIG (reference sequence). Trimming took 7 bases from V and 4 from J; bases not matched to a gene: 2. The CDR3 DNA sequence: TGTGCCTTAGGACAGGGAGAGACCCAGTACTTC. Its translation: CALGQGETQYF.

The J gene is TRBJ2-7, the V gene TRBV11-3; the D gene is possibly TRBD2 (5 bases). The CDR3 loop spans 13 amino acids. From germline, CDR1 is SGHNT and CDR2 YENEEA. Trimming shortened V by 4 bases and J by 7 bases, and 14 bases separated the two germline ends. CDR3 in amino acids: CASSSMTGDEQYF. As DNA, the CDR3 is TGTGCCAGCAGCTCAATGACCGGGGATGAGCAGTACTTC.

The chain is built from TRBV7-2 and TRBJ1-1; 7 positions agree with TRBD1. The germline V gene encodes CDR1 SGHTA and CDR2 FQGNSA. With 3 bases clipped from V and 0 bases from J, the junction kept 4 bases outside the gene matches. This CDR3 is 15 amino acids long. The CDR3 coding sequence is TGTGCCAGCAGCTTTACGACAGGGATGAACACTGAAGCTTTCTTT. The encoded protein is CASSFTTGMNTEAFF.

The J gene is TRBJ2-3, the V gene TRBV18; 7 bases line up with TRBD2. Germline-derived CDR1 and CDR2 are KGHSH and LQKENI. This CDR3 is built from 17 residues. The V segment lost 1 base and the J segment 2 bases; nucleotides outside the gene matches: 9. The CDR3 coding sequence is TGTGCCAGCTCACCACAAAGTGGGGGGACTAACACAGATACGCAGTATTTT. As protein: CASSPQSGGTNTDTQYF.

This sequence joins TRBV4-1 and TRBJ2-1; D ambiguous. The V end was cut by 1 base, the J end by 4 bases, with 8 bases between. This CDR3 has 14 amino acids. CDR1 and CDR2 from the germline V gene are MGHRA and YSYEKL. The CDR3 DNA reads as TGCGCCAGCAGCCAAGCGACTGGTTACAATGAGCAGTTCTTC. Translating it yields CASSQATGYNEQFF.

The CDR3 nucleotides read TGTGCCAGCAGCTTGCGGTTTAGCGGGGGGGCCCGAACCACAGATACGCAGTATTTT. Protein sequence: CASSLRFSGGARTTDTQYF. The chain joins TRBV5-4 to TRBJ2-3, with 11 bases lining up with TRBD2. The germline gives CDR1 SGHNT, CDR2 YYREEE (reference sequence). J gave up 2 bases and V 1 base, and 12 bases lay outside the gene matches. The CDR3 consists of 19 residues.

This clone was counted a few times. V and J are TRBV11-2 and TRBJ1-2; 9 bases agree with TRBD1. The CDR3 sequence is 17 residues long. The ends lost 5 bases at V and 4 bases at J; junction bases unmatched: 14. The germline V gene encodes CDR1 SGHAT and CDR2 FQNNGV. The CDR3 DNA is TGTGCCAGCAGCCAACCCAAGGGGACAGGGATTTCCTATGGCTACACCTTC. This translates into CASSQPKGTGISYGYTF.

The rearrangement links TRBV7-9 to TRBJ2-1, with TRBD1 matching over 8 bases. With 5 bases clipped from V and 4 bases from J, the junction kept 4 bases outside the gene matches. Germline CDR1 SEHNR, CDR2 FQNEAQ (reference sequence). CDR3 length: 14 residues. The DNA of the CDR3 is TGTGCCAGCAGCCCACGGGACAGGTACAATGAGCAGTTCTTC. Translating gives CASSPRDRYNEQFF.

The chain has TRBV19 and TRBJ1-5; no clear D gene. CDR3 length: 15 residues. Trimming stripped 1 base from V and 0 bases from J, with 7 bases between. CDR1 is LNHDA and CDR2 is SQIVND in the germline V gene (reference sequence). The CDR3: CASSIGAGSNQPQHF. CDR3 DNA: TGTGCCAGTAGTATAGGCGCGGGTAGCAATCAGCCCCAGCATTTT.

This chain's CDR3 is CASSSTNPTGRRELFF. CDR3 in DNA: TGTGCCAGCAGCTCTACAAATCCGACAGGGCGGAGGGAGCTGTTTTTT. The chain has TRBV7-9 and TRBJ2-2, with 7 bases aligning to TRBD1. CDR1 and CDR2 (germline): SEHNR, FQNEAQ (reference sequence). There are 16 residues in the CDR3. Trimming took 4 bases from V and 9 from J; bases not matched to a gene: 14.

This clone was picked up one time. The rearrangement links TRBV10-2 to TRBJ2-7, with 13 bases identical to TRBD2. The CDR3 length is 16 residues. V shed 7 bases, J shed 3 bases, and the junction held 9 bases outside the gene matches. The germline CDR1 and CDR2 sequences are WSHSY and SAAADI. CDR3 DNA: TGCGCCAGCACTAGAGCAGGGACTAGCGGGGTCTACGAGCAGTACTTC. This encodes CASTRAGTSGVYEQYF.